A selection of T cell receptor beta chains follows, all from one sample in a study of post-analysis software for immune sequencing data. TCRdb reanalysed the PCR reads using MiXCR and keeps one entry per CDR3 protein. The table has some 160,000 distinct CDR3 sequences, roughly 40% seen once. Sequencing used blood, obtained after autologous hematopoietic stem cell transplantation. These receptor sequences come from a girl between 10 and 17 years old with multiple sclerosis. CDR3s include the opening cysteine and the closing phenylalanine or tryptophan. The D gene is left open where the match is weak. Clone size is given for some rows only: seen once, a few or many times, or a class if the clone is expanded.

cdr3_nt cdr3_aa v_call d_call j_call clone_size
TGTGCCAGCAGAACTAGCAGAAACGCAGATACGCAGTATTTT CASRTSRNADTQYF TRBV27 - TRBJ2-3 -
TGTGCCAGCAGAGACCCCCTAGGGGGAGCAATAGAGACCCAGTACTTC CASRDPLGGAIETQYF TRBV7-2 - TRBJ2-5 -
TGTGCCAGCACCGCCCAGGCCTTTGGCAATCAGCCCCAGCATTTT CASTAQAFGNQPQHF TRBV6-2/TRBV6-3 - TRBJ1-5 -
TGCGCCAGCAGCGCGCTCAGGCTTACGCCAGTCAATGAGCAGTTCTTC CASSALRLTPVNEQFF TRBV5-1 - TRBJ2-1 -
TGTGCCACCAGTCGTTCGGGTAGCAATCAGCCCCAGCATTTT CATSRSGSNQPQHF TRBV6-5 - TRBJ1-5 many
TGCAGCGTTGGGTTTCTGAAGACGGGAGGGCCTATGGACGAGCAGTACTTC CSVGFLKTGGPMDEQYF TRBV29-1 TRBD2 TRBJ2-7 many
TGTGCCAGCAGCTTAGCGCAAGGCGCCCTTAGTCGGGAGCAGTACTTC CASSLAQGALSREQYF TRBV7-9 - TRBJ2-7 -
TGTGCCATCAGTCAAGACAGGGGAGAGACCCAGTACTTC CAISQDRGETQYF TRBV10-3 TRBD1 TRBJ2-5 few
TGCGCCAGCAGCCCCTCAACGGGGGTAGGGTCAGATACGCAGTATTTT CASSPSTGVGSDTQYF TRBV4-1 - TRBJ2-3 -
TGTGCCAGCAGCACCGGGAGAACCCAAGAGACCCAGTACTTC CASSTGRTQETQYF TRBV12-3/TRBV12-4 - TRBJ2-5 -
TGTGCCAGCACAAGACCGGACGGGATAAAAGGGGCTTTCTTT CASTRPDGIKGAFF TRBV6-2/TRBV6-3 - TRBJ1-1 -
TGTGCCAGCTCACCAACGCGGCCGTCAGTGAACTACAATGAGCAGTTCTTC CASSPTRPSVNYNEQFF TRBV18 - TRBJ2-1 few
TGTGCCAGCAGCGTAGGATTGGACAGAGTACGTGGAGACAGCAACTATGGCTACACCTTC CASSVGLDRVRGDSNYGYTF TRBV9 - TRBJ1-2 -
TGTGCCAGCAGTTACGCTTTAGCTACTGAAGCTTTCTTT CASSYALATEAFF TRBV6-5 - TRBJ1-1 -
- CASSYVGQGAKYF TRBV6-5 - TRBJ2-4 few
TGCGGCGCCGAACGGATTCAACTTGAAAAACTGTTTTTT CGAERIQLEKLFF TRBV29-1 - TRBJ1-4 -
TGCAGCGGCTCGGACAGGGTAGGAGAGACCCAGTACTTC CSGSDRVGETQYF TRBV29-1 TRBD1 TRBJ2-5 -
TGTGCCAGCAGTTACGGGGGACAGGAATACACTGAAGCTTTCTTT CASSYGGQEYTEAFF TRBV6-6 TRBD1 TRBJ1-1 few
TGCGCCAGCAGCTCTGGGGGGGGCGCAGGGACGGAGACCCAGTACTTC CASSSGGGAGTETQYF TRBV5-1 - TRBJ2-5 few
TGCGCCAGCAGCTTTGGAGGCTACGAGCAGTACTTC CASSFGGYEQYF TRBV5-1 - TRBJ2-7 -
TGTGCCAGCAGTTACGACACGGTAGCTAACTATGGCTACACCTTC CASSYDTVANYGYTF TRBV6-5 - TRBJ1-2 few
TGTGCCATCAAAACAGCGGGAGCTAACTACAATGAGCAGTACTTC CAIKTAGANYNEQYF TRBV10-3 TRBD2 TRBJ2-7 -
TGTGCCATCGAGGACAGATGGGGAGAAAAACTGTTTTTT CAIEDRWGEKLFF TRBV28 - TRBJ1-4 few
TGTGCCAGCAGTCGGAGGGCGGACACAGATACGCAGTATTTT CASSRRADTDTQYF TRBV12-3/TRBV12-4 - TRBJ2-3 few
TGTGCCACCAGCAGAGACCCTAAAGAGACCCAGTACTTC CATSRDPKETQYF TRBV15 - TRBJ2-5 -
TGTGCCAGCAGTTACCCCGGGGGAGCAGATACGCAGTATTTT CASSYPGGADTQYF TRBV6-6 - TRBJ2-3 -
TGTGCCAGCAGCTTGGGCGGGGGGGGCGCCTACAATGAGCAGTTCTTC CASSLGGGGAYNEQFF TRBV5-6 TRBD2 TRBJ2-1 few
TGCAGCGCTAAACCCAACTCTGGGGCCAACGTCCTGACTTTC CSAKPNSGANVLTF TRBV29-1 - TRBJ2-6 few
TGTGCCAGCAGCTTAGTTCAAAGGGGGATCCAGCCCCAGCATTTT CASSLVQRGIQPQHF TRBV7-2 - TRBJ1-5 -
TGTGCCAGCAGCTTAGCCCCCGGACCCCCATGGACGCGGTATTTT CASSLAPGPPWTRYF TRBV7-9 - TRBJ2-3 -
TGCGCCAGCATCCCGGGACAGGGCAGCGAGACCCAGTACTTC CASIPGQGSETQYF TRBV5-1 TRBD1 TRBJ2-5 few
TGTGCCAGCAGCTTAGATCCTGTTAGCGGAGCTAGCACAGATACGCAGTATTTT CASSLDPVSGASTDTQYF TRBV11-2 - TRBJ2-3 -
TGTGCCAGCAGCTTAGCCCATAGCTCCTACAATGAGCAGTTCTTC CASSLAHSSYNEQFF TRBV7-2 - TRBJ2-1 few
TGTGCCAGCAGCCAAGCCGGAACCGACCCGGGCACCTTC CASSQAGTDPGTF TRBV4-2 - TRBJ1-2 once
TGTGCCAGCACCCCGTCGGGACTAGCAGGCTCTGGGGCCAACGTCCTGACTTTC CASTPSGLAGSGANVLTF TRBV6-2/TRBV6-3 TRBD2 TRBJ2-6 -
TGTGCCAGCAATAGCGGCTATAGCACAGATACGCAGTATTTT CASNSGYSTDTQYF TRBV9 - TRBJ2-3 -
TGTGCCTGTAGTCTTCCGGGGAGCTCCTACAATGAGCAGTTCTTC CACSLPGSSYNEQFF TRBV19 - TRBJ2-1 once
TGTGCCAGCAGCCCCCGGACTACGGAGCAGTACTTC CASSPRTTEQYF TRBV7-2 - TRBJ2-7 few
TGTGCCAGCAGTCCCACTAGCGGGAAGAGGTTCAATGAGCAGTTCTTC CASSPTSGKRFNEQFF TRBV12-3/TRBV12-4 TRBD2 TRBJ2-1 -
TGTGCCAGCAGCCCTTCCGCGATCTTCTACAATGAGCAGTTCTTC CASSPSAIFYNEQFF TRBV4-2 - TRBJ2-1 -